These T cell receptor beta chains were read from a single sample in a study of T-cell reconstitution after alpha-beta-depleted transplantation in children. TCRdb ran MiXCR on the PCR reads and lists one entry per CDR3 protein. Of 200,000 to 250,000 distinct CDR3 sequences in the sample, 7.5% to 9.5% were seen once. The sample was PBMCs, mostly from graft donor cells, taken 360 days after TCRalphabeta/CD19-depleted stem cell transplant. Source of these receptors: a male patient under 10 years old who had a stem cell transplant for acute myeloid leukemia, so the T cells may come from the graft donor. Each CDR3 is given with its conserved first and last residue.

v_gene,CDR3aa
TRBV29-1,CSVLLRLRGSAFF
TRBV5-1,CASSFTGTGAPEQYF
TRBV4-2,CASSPNPLTLAGVNYEQYF
TRBV11-2,CASSVRGGSQETQYF
TRBV7-7,CASSLAAGGMYQETQYF
TRBV9,CASSPKRAKADTQYF
TRBV25-1,CASSGRGQRGETQYF
TRBV6-1,CASGAKGATNEKLFF
TRBV12-3/TRBV12-4,CASSFPEDKHTGELFF
TRBV20-1,CSQRQTLNTEAFF
TRBV4-3,CASSPDRGLFIEQFF
TRBV12-3/TRBV12-4,CASSTSGRSTAANYGYTF
TRBV5-4,CASSLYSGLAGGLRNEQFF
TRBV12-3/TRBV12-4,CASSGRLAGKSSYNEQFF
TRBV20-1,CSASVQFGEQYF
TRBV5-6,CASSLTTLWLSTDTQYF
TRBV6-5,CASSSYAGHYSYEQYF
TRBV7-8,CASSPAGLQETQYF
TRBV5-6,CASSVFPGKQPQHF
TRBV7-3,CASSLSPGNTEAFF
TRBV18,CASSTGSTNTEAFF
TRBV7-2,CASSLRRDTYEQYF
TRBV5-1,CASSLGATSGDNEQFF
TRBV12-3/TRBV12-4,CASRTQGWSPLHF
TRBV20-1,CSARAPLAGNTNEQFF
TRBV10-3,CAIRAWDVSLIRNTIYF
TRBV5-1,CASSSGLARIYEQYF
TRBV29-1,CSVERDGSTDTQYF
TRBV28,CASSLRGQEDSWTQYF
TRBV4-1,CASSQGPGQGRGELFF
TRBV11-2,CASSHGRTSATDTQYF
TRBV20-1,CSAKGTRRDGGTGELFF
TRBV6-2/TRBV6-3,CASSYYFDNEQFF
TRBV11-2,CASSPRTSYEQYF
TRBV2,CASSDGTSATQYF
TRBV11-3,CASSLETDRGETDTQYF
TRBV10-3,CAISDTRRVNNEQFF
TRBV2,CASSVQGNTEAFF
TRBV7-8,CASSSGTHNEQFF
TRBV28,CASSWGGNSGNTIYF
TRBV5-1,CASSLDPSSYNEQFF
TRBV7-8,CASSFIPSSTDTQYF
TRBV28,CASSLGQNPYEQYF
TRBV7-9,CASSELSGANSYNEQFF
TRBV5-1,CASSWGQPNTGELFF
TRBV14,CASSQENWAGGPWTDTQYF
TRBV5-1,CASSWSRSSDAGELFF
TRBV12-3/TRBV12-4,CASSLGGQTDTQYF
TRBV12-3/TRBV12-4,CASTTAGRSYNEQFF
TRBV20-1,CSARGRQNTGELFF
TRBV20-1,CSVQGHQETQYF
TRBV7-2,CASSLINEQFF
TRBV10-3,CAISGGDRGAQPQHF
TRBV12-3/TRBV12-4,CASSFVSEKLFF
TRBV24-1,CAAFDLGLERQSNTEAFF
TRBV7-2,CASSPLSRDRALKPNQPQHF
TRBV7-9,CASSSLSNQETQYF
TRBV3-1,CASSQVTGGPYEQYF
TRBV28,CASSPRTSGRAWRSTDTQYF